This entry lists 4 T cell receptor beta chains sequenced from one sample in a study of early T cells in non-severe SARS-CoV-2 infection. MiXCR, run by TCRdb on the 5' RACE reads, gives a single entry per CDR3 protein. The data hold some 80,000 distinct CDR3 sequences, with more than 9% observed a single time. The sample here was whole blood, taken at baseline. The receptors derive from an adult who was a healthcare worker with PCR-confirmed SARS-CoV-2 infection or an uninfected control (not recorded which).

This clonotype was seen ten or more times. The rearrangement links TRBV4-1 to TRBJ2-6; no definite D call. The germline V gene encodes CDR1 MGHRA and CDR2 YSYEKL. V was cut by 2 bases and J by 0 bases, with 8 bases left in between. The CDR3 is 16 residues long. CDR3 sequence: CASSQRHFSGANVLTF. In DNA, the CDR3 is TGCGCCAGCAGCCAACGTCACTTCTCTGGGGCCAACGTCCTGACTTTC.

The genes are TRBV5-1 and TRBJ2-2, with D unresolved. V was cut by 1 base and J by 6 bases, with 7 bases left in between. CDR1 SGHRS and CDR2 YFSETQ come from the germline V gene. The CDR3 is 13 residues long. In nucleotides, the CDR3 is TGCGCCAGCAGCTTGACGGTGGCCGGGGAGCTGTTTTTT. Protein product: CASSLTVAGELFF.

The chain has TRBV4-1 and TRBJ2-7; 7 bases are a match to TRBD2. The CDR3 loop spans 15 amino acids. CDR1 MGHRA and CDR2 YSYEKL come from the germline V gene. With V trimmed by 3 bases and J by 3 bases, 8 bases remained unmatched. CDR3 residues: CASSQTSPSRYEQYF. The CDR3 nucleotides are TGCGCCAGCAGCCAGACTAGCCCCTCCCGCTACGAGCAGTACTTC.

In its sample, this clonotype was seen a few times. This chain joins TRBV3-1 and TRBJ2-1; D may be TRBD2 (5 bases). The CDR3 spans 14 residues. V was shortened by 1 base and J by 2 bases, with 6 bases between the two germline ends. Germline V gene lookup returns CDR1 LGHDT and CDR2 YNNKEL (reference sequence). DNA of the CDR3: TGTGCCAGCAGCCAAGGGGAGACCTACAATGAGCAGTTCTTC. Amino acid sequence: CASSQGETYNEQFF.